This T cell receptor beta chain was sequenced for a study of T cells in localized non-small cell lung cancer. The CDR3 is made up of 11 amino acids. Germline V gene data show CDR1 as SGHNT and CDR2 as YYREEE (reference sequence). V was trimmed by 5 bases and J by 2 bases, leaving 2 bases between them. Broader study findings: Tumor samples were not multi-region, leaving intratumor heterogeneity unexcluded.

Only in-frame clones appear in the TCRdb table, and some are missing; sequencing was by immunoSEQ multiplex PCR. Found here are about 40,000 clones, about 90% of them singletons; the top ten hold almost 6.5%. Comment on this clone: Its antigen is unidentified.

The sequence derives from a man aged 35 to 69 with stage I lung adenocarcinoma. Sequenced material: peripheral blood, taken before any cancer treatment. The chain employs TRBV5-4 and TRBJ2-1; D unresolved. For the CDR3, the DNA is TGTGCCAGCAGAACCTACAATGAGCAGTTCTTC. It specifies CASRTYNEQFF.